A selection of T cell receptor beta chains follows, all from one sample in a study of blood T cell repertoires in COVID-19. Assay: immunoSEQ multiplex PCR; the TCRdb copy retains only in-frame clones and omits some. The sample lists about 100,000 clones, about 90% occurring once. The sequenced sample consisted of peripheral blood. These receptors were collected from a man aged 25 to 40 in a cohort sampled during active COVID-19. CDR3s include the opening cysteine and the closing phenylalanine or tryptophan. D genes are given only for firm matches. Clone size is not always given. Where it is, it says once, few, many or a class for expanded clones.

clone size	D gene	V gene	J gene	CDR3 DNA	CDR3 protein
once	.	TRBV5-5	TRBJ1-4	TGTGCCAGCAGCCGCAGGGGTTTTGACGTAACTAATGAAAAACTGTTTTTT	CASSRRGFDVTNEKLFF
.	TRBD1	TRBV28	TRBJ1-2	TGTGCCAGCAGACACCAAGGACAGGGGCACGATGGCTACACCTTC	CASRHQGQGHDGYTF
many	TRBD1	TRBV25-1	TRBJ1-5	TGTGCCAGCAGCCCTAGGGGACAGGGCTATCAGCCCCAGCATTTT	CASSPRGQGYQPQHF
.	.	TRBV29-1	TRBJ2-1	TGCAGCGCCCCGGGTTCCTTTATCAATGAGCAGTTCTTC	CSAPGSFINEQFF
.	TRBD1	TRBV6-4	TRBJ1-4	TGTGCCAGCTCAGGGGGCGAAAATGAAAAACTGTTTTTT	CASSGGENEKLFF
.	.	TRBV3-1/TRBV3-2	TRBJ1-3	TGTGCCAGCAGCCATGCGGGGCCGCGGCGCCGCTCTGGAAACACCATATATTTT	CASSHAGPRRRSGNTIYF
.	.	TRBV28	TRBJ2-7	TGTGCCAGCCGGTCGACCTACGAGCAGTACTTC	CASRSTYEQYF
once	.	TRBV10-3	TRBJ1-3	TGTGCCATCAGTGCACAGGGAATAGCTGGAAACACCATATATTTT	CAISAQGIAGNTIYF
.	.	TRBV12-3/TRBV12-4	TRBJ1-2	TGTGCCAGCAGTGGGCGGGGCAGTCTTTACACCTTC	CASSGRGSLYTF
.	.	TRBV28	TRBJ1-5	TGTGCCAGCAGTTTACGGAGGCAGGGGAATAGCAATCAGCCCCAGCATTTT	CASSLRRQGNSNQPQHF
.	TRBD1	TRBV6-5	TRBJ1-6	TGTGCCAGCAGACCCGGGACAGGACAATCACCCCTCCACTTT	CASRPGTGQSPLHF
once	TRBD2	TRBV6-2/TRBV6-3	TRBJ2-3	TGTGCCAGCAGTTACGCCGTAGCGGGGGGGCCGCGGGATACGCAGTATTTT	CASSYAVAGGPRDTQYF
.	.	TRBV9	TRBJ1-5	TGTGCCAGCAGCGCGGGAGGAATCGACAGCGTGAATCAGCCCCAGCATTTT	CASSAGGIDSVNQPQHF
.	TRBD2	TRBV5-5	TRBJ2-5	TGTGCCAGCAGCTTCGAGCGGGGGGGCCAAGAGACCCAGTACTTC	CASSFERGGQETQYF
.	TRBD2	TRBV7-8	TRBJ2-2	TGTGCCAGCAGCCCTAGCGGGGGGGCCCACACCGGGGAGCTGTTTTTT	CASSPSGGAHTGELFF
.	.	TRBV11-2	TRBJ1-6	TGTGCCAGCAGCCTCACGGGTGCAAATTCACCCCTCCACTTT	CASSLTGANSPLHF
.	TRBD1	TRBV12-5	TRBJ2-7	TGTGCTAGTGGTTTGGGGCTGACAGGGGCCGAGCAGTACTTC	CASGLGLTGAEQYF
.	TRBD1	TRBV7-2	TRBJ1-1	TGTGCCAGCAGCATGAGACAGGGTGAAGCTTTCTTT	CASSMRQGEAFF
.	.	TRBV7-6	TRBJ1-3	TGTGCCAGCAGCTTAGCCCCCCCAGGGGCCACTGGAAACACCATATATTTT	CASSLAPPGATGNTIYF
.	.	TRBV5-1	TRBJ1-5	TGCGCCAGCAGCCCCGGGATTGGAGGGCAGCCCCAGCATTTT	CASSPGIGGQPQHF
.	TRBD2	TRBV7-2	TRBJ2-5	TGTGCCAGCAGCTTAGAGTCGGGACTAGCGGGGGGGCTTGCGACCCAGTACTTC	CASSLESGLAGGLATQYF
.	.	TRBV3-1/TRBV3-2	TRBJ2-5	TGTGCCAGCAGCCACCAGCAAGAGACCCAGTACTTC	CASSHQQETQYF
.	.	TRBV3-1/TRBV3-2	TRBJ2-7	TGTGCCAGCAGCCAATACTCTGCTCCCTCCTACGAGCAGTACTTC	CASSQYSAPSYEQYF
.	.	TRBV5-6	TRBJ2-3	TGTGCCAGCAGCTCTACCCGCACAGATACGCAGTATTTT	CASSSTRTDTQYF
.	TRBD1	TRBV5-1	TRBJ1-1	TGCGCCAGCAGAGACAGGGCGGACACTGAAGCTTTCTTT	CASRDRADTEAFF
.	.	TRBV21-1	TRBJ1-4	TGTGCCAGCAGCAAAGGGGACAGGGGTAATGAAAAACTGTTTTTT	CASSKGDRGNEKLFF
.	TRBD2	TRBV10-3	TRBJ2-3	TGTGCCACCGGACTAGCGGGGGCACTCACAGATACGCAGTATTTT	CATGLAGALTDTQYF
.	TRBD1	TRBV18	TRBJ1-4	TGTGCCAGCTCACCACTGAACAGGGGGCAAGAAAAACTGTTTTTT	CASSPLNRGQEKLFF
once	TRBD1	TRBV14	TRBJ2-7	TGTGCCAGCAGCCAACGGGGGACAGGGAACTACGAGCAGTACTTC	CASSQRGTGNYEQYF
.	.	TRBV30	TRBJ1-2	TGTGCCTGGAGTCAAATGGGCGCGGGCGGCTACACCTTC	CAWSQMGAGGYTF
.	.	TRBV7-8	TRBJ2-7	TGTGCCAGCAGCTCGTACTCCTACGAGCAGTACTTC	CASSSYSYEQYF
once	.	TRBV19	TRBJ1-3	TGTGCCAGTAGTGCCCCGGGACGGGGGTCTGGAAACACCATATATTTT	CASSAPGRGSGNTIYF
.	.	TRBV19	TRBJ1-2	TGTGCCAGTAGTATAACCCCAGGCTCGCCCTATGGCTACACCTTC	CASSITPGSPYGYTF
.	TRBD1	TRBV19	TRBJ1-2	TGTGCCGGAAGACAGGGGAACTATGGCTACACCTTC	CAGRQGNYGYTF
.	TRBD1	TRBV2	TRBJ2-5	TGTGCCAGCAGACGAGACAGGGTTGGCCAAGAGACCCAGTACTTC	CASRRDRVGQETQYF
once	.	TRBV4-1	TRBJ1-4	TGCGCCAGCAGCCGTGGGTTGGGCATAGTGGATGAAAAACTGTTTTTT	CASSRGLGIVDEKLFF